These T cell receptor beta chains were read from a single sample in a study of regulatory T cells in long-lasting Graves disease. TCRdb recomputed calls from the multiplex PCR reads with MiXCR, one row per CDR3 protein. Among 400,000 to 500,000 distinct CDR3 sequences listed, about 17% were seen once. This same sample was also part of a study on T cells in Graves' hyperthyroidism and ophthalmopathy.

Material: peripheral blood mononuclear cells (PBMCs), obtained at new diagnosis, from a patient treated with antithyroid drugs. The receptors come from a woman aged 18-29 years with Graves disease. Each CDR3 is given with its conserved first and last residue. A D gene is named only where the DNA matches it firmly. The size field is filled for only some rows; it gives once, few, many or a size class.

>TRBJ2-7|.|many|TRBV5-6
TGTGCCAGCAGCTTGGGAGGGAACCCCTCCTACGAGCAGTACTTC
CASSLGGNPSYEQYF
>TRBJ2-4|.|many|TRBV11-2
TGTGCCAGCAGCTTAGTGGGGATTCAGTACTTC
CASSLVGIQYF
>TRBJ2-2|TRBD1|.|TRBV28
TGTGCCAGCAGTCGAACCGCCGGGACAGGGACCGGGGAGCTGTTTTTT
CASSRTAGTGTGELFF
>TRBJ2-3|.|.|TRBV12-3/TRBV12-4
TGTGCCAGCAGTCTCTACCCGGACCCCACAGATACGCAGTATTTT
CASSLYPDPTDTQYF
>TRBJ2-3|.|many|TRBV6-4
TGTGCCAGCAGTGACTCTCCGAGCGGGAGCACAGATACGCAGTATTTT
CASSDSPSGSTDTQYF
>TRBJ2-7|.|few|TRBV5-1
TGCGCCAGCAGCCCACTACAGGGACCCTACGAGCAGTACTTC
CASSPLQGPYEQYF
>TRBJ2-1|.|few|TRBV27
TGTGCCAGCAGTTTTCAGTTGGAAGCGAAGCAGTTCTTC
CASSFQLEAKQFF
>TRBJ2-2|.|few|TRBV7-9
TGTGCCAGCAGCCCAGACAACCCGGTCGAGCTGTTTTTT
CASSPDNPVELFF
>TRBJ1-2|.|many|TRBV28
TGTGCCAGCAGTTTAGCCGGGACCCTTTTCTATGGCTACACCTTC
CASSLAGTLFYGYTF
>TRBJ2-7|TRBD1|many|TRBV7-3
TGTGCCAGCAGCTTAGAGGGGACAGGGCTGTACGAGCAGTACTTC
CASSLEGTGLYEQYF
>TRBJ1-5|.|few|TRBV5-1
TGCGCCAGCAGCTCCGACGGTTACAATCAGCCCCAGCATTTT
CASSSDGYNQPQHF
>TRBJ1-3|.|.|TRBV12-3/TRBV12-4
TGTGCCAGCAGGTGGACGGTGAGCTCTGGAAACACCATATATTTT
CASRWTVSSGNTIYF
>TRBJ1-1|.|many|TRBV7-3
TGTGCCAGCAGCTTGGAACAGCTGAACACTGAAGCTTTCTTT
CASSLEQLNTEAFF
>TRBJ1-1|.|many|TRBV11-2
TGTGCCAGCAGCTTATTCGCCAGGGAAGCGGCTGAAGCTTTCTTT
CASSLFAREAAEAFF
>TRBJ2-5|TRBD1|.|TRBV6-5
TGTGCCAGCAGTTACCCGGGACAGGGGATTCAAGAGACCCAGTACTTC
CASSYPGQGIQETQYF